This T cell receptor beta chain originates from a study of blood T cell repertoires in COVID-19. The CDR3 sequence is 16 residues long. V shed 2 bases, J shed 8 bases, and the junction held 9 bases outside the gene matches. The germline V gene has CDR1 LGHDT and CDR2 YNNKEL (reference sequence). Using immunoSEQ multiplex PCR, the repertoire was profiled, and TCRdb retains in-frame clones only, with some absent. Of about 320,000 clones listed, approximately 90% are singletons. Input material: PBMCs or T cells enriched from blood (not recorded which). The genes are TRBV3-1 (or the pseudogene TRBV3-2) and TRBJ2-1; TRBD1 aligns across 10 bases. This clonotype was obtained from a woman in her late teens or twenties who had recovered from COVID-19. The CDR3 bases are TGTGCCAGCAGCCAACGCTGGACAGGGGGGATTTATGAGCAGTTCTTC. Translated, it gives CASSQRWTGGIYEQFF.